This TCR beta chain appears in the sequencing data of a study of cytomegalovirus exposure and HLA in healthy donors. Study background: According to later analysis, the same platform produced the 90 to 150 validation and several hundred first-cohort repertoires. Regarding the study as a whole: Listed as cytomegalovirus-associated were 164 TCR beta chains.

About this clone itself: Its antigen is undetermined.

Donors were drawn from the approximately 120-subject validation cohort, separate from the 666-subject first cohort. The data were produced by immunoSEQ multiplex PCR, yet TCRdb's version contains in-frame clones alone and is incomplete. The sample lists about 75,000 clones, around 81% occurring once. Deletions cut 6 bases from V and 4 bases from J, with 5 bases between. This CDR3 spans 11 amino acids. Germline lookup yields CDR1 SNHLY and CDR2 FYNNEI. The TCR sequence derives from a man aged 25-40 years in good health and CMV-seronegative. The sequenced sample consisted of PBMCs. The V and J genes are TRBV2 and TRBJ2-3; no reliable D call. For the CDR3, the DNA is TGTGCCAGCAGCGCGTCAGATACGCAGTATTTT. Translation: CASSASDTQYF.